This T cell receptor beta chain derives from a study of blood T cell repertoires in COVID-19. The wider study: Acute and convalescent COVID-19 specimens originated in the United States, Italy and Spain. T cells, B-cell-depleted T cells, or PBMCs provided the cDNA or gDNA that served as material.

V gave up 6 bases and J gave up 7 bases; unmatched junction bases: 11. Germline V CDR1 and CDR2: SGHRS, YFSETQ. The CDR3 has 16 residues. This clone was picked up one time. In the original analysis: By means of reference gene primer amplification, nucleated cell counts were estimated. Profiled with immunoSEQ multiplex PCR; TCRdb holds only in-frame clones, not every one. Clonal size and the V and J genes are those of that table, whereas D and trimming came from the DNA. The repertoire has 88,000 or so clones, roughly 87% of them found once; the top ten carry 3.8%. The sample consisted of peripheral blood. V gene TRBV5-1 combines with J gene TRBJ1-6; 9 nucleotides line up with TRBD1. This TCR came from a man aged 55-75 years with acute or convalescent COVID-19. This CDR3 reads CASTASGTGSNSPLHF. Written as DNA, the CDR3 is TGCGCCAGCACCGCTTCGGGGACAGGGAGCAATTCACCCCTCCACTTT.